The sequence of this TCR beta chain was determined in a study of shared clonotypes between healthy human individuals. CDR3 size: 16 residues. V lost 5 bases, J lost 2 bases, and 19 bases lay in between. CDR1 is LGHNA, CDR2 YNFKEQ, per germline. This table comes from immunoSEQ multiplex PCR, and its TCRdb copy is limited to in-frame clones, with some not included. The data show 2 million to 2.5 million clones, 85% to 95% seen once. Caucasian adults residing in Nashville, Tennessee made up all the donors. Splitting the CD4+ cells yielded a CD45RA+ naive subset and a CD45RA-negative memory subset. Source material: naive CD4+ T cells from PBMCs. Subset: CD45RA+ positively selected. This TCR came from a man aged 18-30 years in good health. Some clones in this sample may be carry-over from other donors' samples. The chain uses TRBV4-2 and TRBJ2-7; perhaps D is TRBD1 or TRBD2 (5 bases each). The CDR3 sequence is CASSAVNSGAPYEQYF. In DNA, the CDR3 is TGTGCCAGCAGCGCCGTTAACTCCGGGGCGCCCTACGAGCAGTACTTC.